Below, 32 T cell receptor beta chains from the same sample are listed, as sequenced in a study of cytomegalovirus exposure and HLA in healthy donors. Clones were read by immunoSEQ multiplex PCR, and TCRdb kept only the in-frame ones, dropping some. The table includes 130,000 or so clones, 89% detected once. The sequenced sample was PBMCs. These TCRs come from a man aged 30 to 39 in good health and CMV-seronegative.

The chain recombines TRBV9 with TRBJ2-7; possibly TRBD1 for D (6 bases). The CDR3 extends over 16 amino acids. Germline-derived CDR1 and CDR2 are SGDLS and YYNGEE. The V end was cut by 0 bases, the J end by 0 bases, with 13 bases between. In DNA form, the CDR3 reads TGTGCCAGCAGCGTAGGGCAGGGGTCGAGCTCCTACGAGCAGTACTTC. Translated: CASSVGQGSSSYEQYF.

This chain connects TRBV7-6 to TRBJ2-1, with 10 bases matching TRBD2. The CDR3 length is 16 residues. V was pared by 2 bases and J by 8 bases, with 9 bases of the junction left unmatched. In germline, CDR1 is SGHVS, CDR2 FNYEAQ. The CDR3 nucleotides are TGTGCCAGCAGCTTATGGGCTAGCGGGAGCGACGATGAGCAGTTCTTC. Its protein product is CASSLWASGSDDEQFF.

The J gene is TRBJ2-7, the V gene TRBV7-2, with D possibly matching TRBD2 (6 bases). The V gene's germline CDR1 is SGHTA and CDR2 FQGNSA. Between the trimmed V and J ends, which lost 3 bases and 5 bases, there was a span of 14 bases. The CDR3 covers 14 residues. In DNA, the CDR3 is TGTGCCAGCAGCTTGACGGGGGACTTCGACGAGCAGTACTTC. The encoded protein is CASSLTGDFDEQYF.

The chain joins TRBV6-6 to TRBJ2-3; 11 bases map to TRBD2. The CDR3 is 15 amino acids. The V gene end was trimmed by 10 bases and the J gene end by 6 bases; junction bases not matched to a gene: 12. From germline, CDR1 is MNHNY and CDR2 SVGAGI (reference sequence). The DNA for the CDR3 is TGTGCCACCCGACCTAGCGGGGGGCAGGTGGATACGCAGTATTTT. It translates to CATRPSGGQVDTQYF.

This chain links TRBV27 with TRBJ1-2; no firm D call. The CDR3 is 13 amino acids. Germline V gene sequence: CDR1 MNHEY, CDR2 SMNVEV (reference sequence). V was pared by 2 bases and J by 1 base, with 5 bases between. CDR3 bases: TGTGCCAGCAGTTTAAACAGTAACTATGGCTACACCTTC. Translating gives CASSLNSNYGYTF.

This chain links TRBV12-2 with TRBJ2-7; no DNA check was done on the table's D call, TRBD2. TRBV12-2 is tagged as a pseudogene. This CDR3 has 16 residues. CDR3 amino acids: CASRLEASHYSYEQYF. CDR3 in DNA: TGTGCAAGTCGCTTAGAGGCTAGCCACTACTCCTACGAGCAGTACTTC.

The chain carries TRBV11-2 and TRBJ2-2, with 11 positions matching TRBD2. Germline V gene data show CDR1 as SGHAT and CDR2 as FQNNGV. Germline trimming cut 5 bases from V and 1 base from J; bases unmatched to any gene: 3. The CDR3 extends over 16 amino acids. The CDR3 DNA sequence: TGTGCCAGCAGCCCCGGGACTAGCGGGAACACCGGGGAGCTGTTTTTT. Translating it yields CASSPGTSGNTGELFF.

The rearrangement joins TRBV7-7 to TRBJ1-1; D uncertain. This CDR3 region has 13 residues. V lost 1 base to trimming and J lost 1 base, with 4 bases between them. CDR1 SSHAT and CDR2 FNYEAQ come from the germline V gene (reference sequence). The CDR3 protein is CASSLEQNTEAFF. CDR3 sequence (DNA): TGTGCCAGCAGCTTAGAACAGAACACTGAAGCTTTCTTT.

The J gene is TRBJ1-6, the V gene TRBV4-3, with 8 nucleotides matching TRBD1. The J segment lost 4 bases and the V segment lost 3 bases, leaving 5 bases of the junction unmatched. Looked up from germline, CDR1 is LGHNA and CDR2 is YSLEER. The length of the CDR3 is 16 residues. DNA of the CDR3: TGCGCCAGCAGCCAGGACAGGGCCCTTTATAATTCACCCCTCCACTTT. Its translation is CASSQDRALYNSPLHF.

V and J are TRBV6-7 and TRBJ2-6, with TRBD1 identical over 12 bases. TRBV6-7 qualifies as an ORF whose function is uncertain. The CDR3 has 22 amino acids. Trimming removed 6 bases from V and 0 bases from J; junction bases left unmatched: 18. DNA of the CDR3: TGTGCCAGCAGAACCGGGACAGGGGGCGTTAAGGGGAACGGCTCTGGGGCCAACGTCCTGACTTTC. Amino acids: CASRTGTGGVKGNGSGANVLTF.

The CDR3 nucleotides are TGTGCCAGCAGCCTCCTAGGGGATTCACCCCTCCACTTT. Translating it yields CASSLLGDSPLHF. The chain combines TRBV7-2 with TRBJ1-6, with D possibly being TRBD1 (5 bases). V was trimmed by 5 bases and J by 8 bases, leaving 10 bases between them. The CDR3 length is 13 residues. Looked up from germline, CDR1 is SGHTA and CDR2 is FQGNSA.

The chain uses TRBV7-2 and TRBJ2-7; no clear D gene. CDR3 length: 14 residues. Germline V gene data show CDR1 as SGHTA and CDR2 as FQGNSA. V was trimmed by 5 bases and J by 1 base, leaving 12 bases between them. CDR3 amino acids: CASSPLVSSYEQYF. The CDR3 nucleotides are TGTGCCAGCAGCCCCCTAGTTAGTTCCTACGAGCAGTACTTC.

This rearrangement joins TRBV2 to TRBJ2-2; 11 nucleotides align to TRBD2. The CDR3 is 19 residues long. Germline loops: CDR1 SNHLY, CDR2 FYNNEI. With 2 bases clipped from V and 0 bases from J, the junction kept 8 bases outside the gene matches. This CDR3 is CASSEWPSGGLANTGELFF. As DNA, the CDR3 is TGTGCCAGCAGTGAATGGCCTAGCGGGGGGCTCGCGAACACCGGGGAGCTGTTTTTT.

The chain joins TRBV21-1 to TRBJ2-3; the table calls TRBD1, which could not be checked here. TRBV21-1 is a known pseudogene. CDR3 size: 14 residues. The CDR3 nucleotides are TGTGCCAGCAGCAAGGCGACAGGGACAGATACGCAGTATTTT. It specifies CASSKATGTDTQYF.

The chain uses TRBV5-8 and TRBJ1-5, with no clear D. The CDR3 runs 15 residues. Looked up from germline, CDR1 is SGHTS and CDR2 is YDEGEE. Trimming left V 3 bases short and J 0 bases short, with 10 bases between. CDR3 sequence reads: CASSSGAYSNQPQHF. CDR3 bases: TGTGCCAGCAGCTCGGGAGCGTATAGCAATCAGCCCCAGCATTTT.

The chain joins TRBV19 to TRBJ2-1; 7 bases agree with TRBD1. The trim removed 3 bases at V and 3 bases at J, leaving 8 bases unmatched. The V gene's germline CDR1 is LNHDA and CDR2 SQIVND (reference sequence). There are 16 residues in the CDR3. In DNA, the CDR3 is TGTGCCAGTAGTATGGGGTCGGGACAGCTCTACAATGAGCAGTTCTTC. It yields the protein CASSMGSGQLYNEQFF.

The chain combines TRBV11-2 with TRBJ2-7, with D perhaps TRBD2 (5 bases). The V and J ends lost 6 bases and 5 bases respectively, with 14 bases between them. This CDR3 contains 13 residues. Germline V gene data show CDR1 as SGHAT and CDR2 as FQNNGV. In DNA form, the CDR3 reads TGTGCCAGCAGGAGGGTGGGTTTCCACGAGCAGTACTTC. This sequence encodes CASRRVGFHEQYF.

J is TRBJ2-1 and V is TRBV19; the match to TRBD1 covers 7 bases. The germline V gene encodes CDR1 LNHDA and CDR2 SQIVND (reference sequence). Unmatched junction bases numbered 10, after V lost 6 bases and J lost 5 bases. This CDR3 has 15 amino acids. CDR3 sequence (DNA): TGTGCCAGTAGCGTGACAGGGTGGGATAACAATGAGCAGTTCTTC. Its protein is CASSVTGWDNNEQFF.

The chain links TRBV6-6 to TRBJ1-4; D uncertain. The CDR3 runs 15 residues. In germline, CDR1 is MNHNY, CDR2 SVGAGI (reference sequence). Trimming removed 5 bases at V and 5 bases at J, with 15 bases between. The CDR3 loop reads CASSPTDITNEKLFF. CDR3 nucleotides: TGTGCCAGCAGTCCCACAGACATAACCAATGAAAAACTGTTTTTT.

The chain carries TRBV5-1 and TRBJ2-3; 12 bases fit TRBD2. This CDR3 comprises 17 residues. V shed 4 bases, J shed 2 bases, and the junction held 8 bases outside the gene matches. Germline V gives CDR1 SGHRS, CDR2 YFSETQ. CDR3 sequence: CASSHTGLAGYTDTQYF. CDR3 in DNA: TGCGCCAGCAGCCACACAGGACTAGCGGGGTACACAGATACGCAGTATTTT.

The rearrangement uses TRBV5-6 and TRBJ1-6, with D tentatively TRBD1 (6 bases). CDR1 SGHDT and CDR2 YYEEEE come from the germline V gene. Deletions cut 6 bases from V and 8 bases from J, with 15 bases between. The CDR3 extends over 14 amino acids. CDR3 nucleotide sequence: TGTGCCAGCAACCCACAGGGTTTTGATTCACCCCTCCACTTT. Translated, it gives CASNPQGFDSPLHF.

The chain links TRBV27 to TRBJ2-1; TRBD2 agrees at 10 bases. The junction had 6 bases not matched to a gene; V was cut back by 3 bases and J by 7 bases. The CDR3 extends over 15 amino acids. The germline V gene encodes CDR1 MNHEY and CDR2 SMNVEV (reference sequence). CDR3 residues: CASSFSSGGANEQFF. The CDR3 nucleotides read TGTGCCAGCAGTTTTTCCAGCGGGGGGGCGAATGAGCAGTTCTTC.

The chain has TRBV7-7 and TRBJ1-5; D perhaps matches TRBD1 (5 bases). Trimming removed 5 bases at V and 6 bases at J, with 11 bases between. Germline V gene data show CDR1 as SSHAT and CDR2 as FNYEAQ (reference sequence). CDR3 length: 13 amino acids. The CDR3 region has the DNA TGTGCCAGCAGCCCAGGGCGTGGTCAGCCCCAGCATTTT. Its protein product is CASSPGRGQPQHF.

The CDR3 DNA reads as TGTGCCAGCAGCCTGGAGGGGGTTGGGTCACCCCTCCACTTT. As protein: CASSLEGVGSPLHF. The chain is built from TRBV5-8 and TRBJ1-6; D possibly corresponds to TRBD1 (6 bases). The length of the CDR3 is 14 residues. Germline assignment: CDR1 SGHTS and CDR2 YDEGEE. V was trimmed by 4 bases and J by 10 bases, leaving 15 bases between them. The complete variable domain, with remaining parts taken from reference TRBV5-8 and TRBJ1-6, reads EAGVTQSPTHLIKTRGQQATLRCSPISGHTSVYWYQQALGLGLQFLLWYDEGEERNRGNFPPRFSGRQFPNYSSELNVNALELEDSALYLCASSLEGVGSPLHFGNGTRLTVT.

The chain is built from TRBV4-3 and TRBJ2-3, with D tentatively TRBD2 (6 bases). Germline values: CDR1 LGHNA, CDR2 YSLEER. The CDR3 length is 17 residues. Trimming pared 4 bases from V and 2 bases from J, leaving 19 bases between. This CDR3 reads CASSLTVGDFPTDTQYF. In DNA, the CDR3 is TGCGCCAGCAGCCTCACAGTCGGGGACTTTCCCACAGATACGCAGTATTTT.

The CDR3 loop is CASSYRQGEAFF. Written as DNA, the CDR3 is TGTGCCAGCAGTTACCGACAGGGGGAGGCTTTCTTT. The V call is TRBV6-5, the J call TRBJ1-1; 9 bases line up with TRBD1. V trimming: 2 bases; J trimming: 11 bases; junction bases outside the gene matches: 3. Germline assignment: CDR1 MNHEY and CDR2 SVGAGI. This CDR3 has 12 residues.

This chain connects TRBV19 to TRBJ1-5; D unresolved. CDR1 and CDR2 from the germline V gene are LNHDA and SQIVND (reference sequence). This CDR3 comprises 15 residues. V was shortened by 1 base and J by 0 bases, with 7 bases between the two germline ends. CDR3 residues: CASSIGAGSNQPQHF. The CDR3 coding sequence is TGTGCCAGTAGTATAGGGGCAGGTAGCAATCAGCCCCAGCATTTT.

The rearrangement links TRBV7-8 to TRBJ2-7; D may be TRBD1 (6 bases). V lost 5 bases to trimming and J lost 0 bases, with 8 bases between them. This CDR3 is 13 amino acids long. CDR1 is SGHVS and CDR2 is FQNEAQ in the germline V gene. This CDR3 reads CASSPGASYEQYF. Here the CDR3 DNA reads TGTGCCAGCAGCCCAGGGGCCTCCTACGAGCAGTACTTC. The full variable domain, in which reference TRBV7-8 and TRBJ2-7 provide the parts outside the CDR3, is GAGVSQSPRYKVAKRGQDVALRCDPISGHVSLFWYQQALGQGPEFLTYFQNEAQLDKSGLPSDRFFAERPEGSVSTLKIQRTQQEDSAVYLCASSPGASYEQYFGPGTRLTVT.

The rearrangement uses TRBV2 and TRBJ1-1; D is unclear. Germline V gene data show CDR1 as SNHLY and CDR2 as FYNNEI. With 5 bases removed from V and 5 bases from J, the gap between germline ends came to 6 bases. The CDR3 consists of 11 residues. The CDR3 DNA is TGTGCCAGCAGTCTAACTACTGAAGCTTTCTTT. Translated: CASSLTTEAFF.

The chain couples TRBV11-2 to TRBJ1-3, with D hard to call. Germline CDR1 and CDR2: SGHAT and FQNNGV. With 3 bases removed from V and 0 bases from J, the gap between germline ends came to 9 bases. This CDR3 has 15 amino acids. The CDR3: CASSLVVHSGNTIYF. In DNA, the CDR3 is TGTGCCAGCAGCTTGGTCGTACACTCTGGAAACACCATATATTTT.

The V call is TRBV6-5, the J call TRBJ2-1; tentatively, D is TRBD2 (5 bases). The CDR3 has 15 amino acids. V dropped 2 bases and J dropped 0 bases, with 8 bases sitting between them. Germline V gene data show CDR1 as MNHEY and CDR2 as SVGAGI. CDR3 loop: CASSYVGSSYNEQFF. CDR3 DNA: TGTGCCAGCAGTTACGTAGGGAGCTCCTACAATGAGCAGTTCTTC.

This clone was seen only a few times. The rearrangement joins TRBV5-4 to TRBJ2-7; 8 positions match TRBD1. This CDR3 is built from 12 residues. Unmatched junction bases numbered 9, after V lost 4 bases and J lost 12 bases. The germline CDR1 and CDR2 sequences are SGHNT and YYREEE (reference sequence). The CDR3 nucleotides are TGTGCCAGCAGCCCCGGACAGGGCCCTACGTACTTC. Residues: CASSPGQGPTYF.